This TCR beta chain comes out of a study of blood T cell repertoires in COVID-19. This CDR3 spans 16 amino acids. The ends were cut back, 0 bases at V and 9 bases at J, with 15 bases in the middle. Germline V gene data show CDR1 as MNHEY and CDR2 as SMNVEV (reference sequence). This table comes from immunoSEQ multiplex PCR, and its TCRdb copy is limited to in-frame clones, with some not included. The table lists roughly 230,000 clones, roughly 81% of them singletons. The V and J genes are TRBV27 and TRBJ1-6; D call uncertain. The TCR originated in a middle-aged man with acute or convalescent COVID-19. Sequenced material: peripheral blood. Here the CDR3 DNA reads TGTGCCAGCAGTTTATCGGGAGGTTCCCCCGTTTCACCCCTCCACTTT. It translates to CASSLSGGSPVSPLHF.